The clone carrying this TCR beta chain was seen once. With 60 Vbeta and 13 Jbeta primers, the PCR was carried out. Repertoires were generated with immunoSEQ multiplex PCR, while TCRdb's copy carries only in-frame clones and drops some. Of about 170,000 clones listed, 60% to 85% are singletons. This sample is drawn from a study of cytomegalovirus exposure and HLA in healthy donors. With V trimmed by 1 base and J by 2 bases, 6 bases remained unmatched. This CDR3 contains 16 residues. Germline values: CDR1 SGHTA, CDR2 FQGNSA. The chain recombines TRBV7-2 with TRBJ2-5, with 8 bases fitting TRBD1. The clonotype originates from a female donor in good health and CMV-seronegative. The specimen sequenced was PBMCs. Written as DNA, the CDR3 is TGTGCCAGCAGCTTAGTAGGCAGGGGGCTACAAGAGACCCAGTACTTC. It codes for CASSLVGRGLQETQYF.